This T cell receptor (beta chain) stems from a study of OX40 agonist ivuxolimab in advanced cancers. Whole-study context: Administration of intravenous ivuxolimab to patients occurred every 2 weeks at 0.01 to 10 mg/kg. Regarding the study as a whole: The expanded peripheral T cells' antigen specificity was not determined.

TCRdb's table, derived via immunoSEQ multiplex PCR, lists solely in-frame clones and lacks some. Of around 15,000 clones in the sample, roughly three quarters were seen once. To note about this clone: Its antigen is undetermined.

This sequence originates from an adult with an advanced solid tumor such as melanoma, head and neck, liver or kidney cancer. The source material was CD4+ or CD8+ T cells sorted from blood, sampled in a trial of the OX40 agonist ivuxolimab.

Here the CDR3 DNA reads TGTGCCAGCAGCCTCTCGGACGGCAATGAGCAGTTCTTC. It is translated as CASSLSDGNEQFF. V is TRBV6-4 and J is TRBJ2-1, with D hard to call. CDR1 is MRHNA, CDR2 SNTAGT, per germline. The CDR3 consists of 13 residues. V lost 6 bases to trimming and J lost 6 bases, with 12 bases between them.